These 8 T cell receptor beta chains share one sample of origin, sequenced in a study of T cells in Graves' hyperthyroidism and ophthalmopathy. RNA transcripts gave rise to amplified TCR beta CDR3 regions. The HTBI set primed first-round TCR CDR3 RT-PCR. MiXCR, run by TCRdb on the multiplex PCR reads, gives a single entry per CDR3 protein. The sample gives roughly 570,000 distinct CDR3 sequences, around 16% of which show up once; under 7.5% is in the top ten. Input material: blood. These receptors came from a woman in her thirties with Graves' hyperthyroidism.

This clonotype was detected a few times. The chain combines TRBV7-3 with TRBJ2-2; tentatively, D is TRBD1 (5 bases). Germline V lookup: CDR1 SGHTA, CDR2 FQGTGA. Trimming left V 7 bases short and J 8 bases short, with 14 bases between. This CDR3 spans 13 amino acids. The CDR3 region has the DNA TGTGCCAGCAATCAGGGATCTGGGGGGGAGCTGTTTTTT. Translation gives CASNQGSGGELFF.

The rearrangement links TRBV6-1 to TRBJ2-4; the match to TRBD2 covers 7 bases. The CDR3 is made up of 15 amino acids. Germline loops: CDR1 MNHNS, CDR2 SASEGT. Germline trimming cut 6 bases from V and 0 bases from J; bases unmatched to any gene: 5. CDR3 residues: CASRRGGLAKNIQYF. Here the CDR3 DNA reads TGTGCCAGCAGGAGGGGAGGGTTAGCCAAAAACATTCAGTACTTC.

This clonotype was recorded many times. The chain employs TRBV11-3 and TRBJ2-2; weak D call: TRBD1 (7 bases). Trimming shortened V by 4 bases and J by 4 bases, and 13 bases separated the two germline ends. This CDR3 has 15 amino acids. Germline values: CDR1 SGHNT, CDR2 YENEEA. This CDR3 is CASSSRQGGTGELFF. The CDR3 DNA reads TGTGCCAGCAGCTCCCGACAGGGAGGCACCGGGGAGCTGTTTTTT.

Ten or more counts support this clonotype. The rearrangement joins TRBV30 to TRBJ1-1; 7 nucleotides align to TRBD1. The germline gives CDR1 GTSNPN, CDR2 SVGIG (reference sequence). This CDR3 has 13 residues. V shed 5 bases and J 5 bases; nucleotides not matched to a gene: 8. The CDR3 bases are TGTGCCTGGGTCATTAACAGGGGAACTGAAGCTTTCTTT. Translating gives CAWVINRGTEAFF.

The J gene is TRBJ2-7, the V gene TRBV18, with D tentatively TRBD2 (5 bases). Germline CDR1 is KGHSH and CDR2 is LQKENI. The V end was cut by 1 base, the J end by 5 bases, with 24 bases between. The CDR3 runs 18 residues. CDR3 sequence: CASSPRSLPATVEDEQYF. CDR3 DNA: TGTGCCAGCTCACCACGGTCGCTCCCAGCAACCGTGGAGGACGAGCAGTACTTC.

The J gene is TRBJ1-6, the V gene TRBV10-3; TRBD1 matches 9 bases. The CDR3 has 14 residues. V was clipped by 5 bases and J by 8 bases; unmatched bases: 4. Germline loops: CDR1 ENHRY, CDR2 SYGVKD. The CDR3 loop is CAISKDRGDSPLHF. The CDR3 bases are TGTGCCATCAGTAAGGACAGGGGAGATTCACCCCTCCACTTT.

This clonotype appeared many times. The chain carries TRBV20-1 and TRBJ2-7; TRBD1 might be the D (6 bases). CDR1 and CDR2 from the germline V gene are DFQATT and SNEGSKA (reference sequence). The CDR3 loop spans 13 amino acids. V lost 3 bases and J lost 2, with 11 bases in between. The CDR3 bases are TGCAGTGCTAGTCGGGACACCCCCTACGAGCAGTACTTC. It encodes CSASRDTPYEQYF.

Ten or more counts support this clonotype. As DNA, the CDR3 is TGCAGTGCTAGAGATATTGGACTAGCGGGAGACAATGAGCAGTTCTTC. Residues: CSARDIGLAGDNEQFF. This chain uses TRBV20-1 with TRBJ2-1; the match to TRBD2 covers 13 bases. V was clipped by 0 bases and J by 5 bases; unmatched bases: 4. This CDR3 spans 16 amino acids. From germline, CDR1 is DFQATT and CDR2 SNEGSKA (reference sequence).